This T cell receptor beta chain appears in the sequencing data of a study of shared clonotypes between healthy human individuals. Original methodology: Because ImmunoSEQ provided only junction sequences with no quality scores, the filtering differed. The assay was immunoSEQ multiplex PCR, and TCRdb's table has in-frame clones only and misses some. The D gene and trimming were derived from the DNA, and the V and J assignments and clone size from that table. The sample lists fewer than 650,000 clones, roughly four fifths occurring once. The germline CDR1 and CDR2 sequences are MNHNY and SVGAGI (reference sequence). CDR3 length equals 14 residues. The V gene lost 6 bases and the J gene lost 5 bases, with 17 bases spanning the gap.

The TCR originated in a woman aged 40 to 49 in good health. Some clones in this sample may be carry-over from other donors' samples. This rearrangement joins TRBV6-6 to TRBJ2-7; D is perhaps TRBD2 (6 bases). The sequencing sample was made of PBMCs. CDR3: CASRTSGFSHEQYF. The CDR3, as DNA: TGTGCCAGCAGGACCAGCGGGTTTTCCCACGAGCAGTACTTC.